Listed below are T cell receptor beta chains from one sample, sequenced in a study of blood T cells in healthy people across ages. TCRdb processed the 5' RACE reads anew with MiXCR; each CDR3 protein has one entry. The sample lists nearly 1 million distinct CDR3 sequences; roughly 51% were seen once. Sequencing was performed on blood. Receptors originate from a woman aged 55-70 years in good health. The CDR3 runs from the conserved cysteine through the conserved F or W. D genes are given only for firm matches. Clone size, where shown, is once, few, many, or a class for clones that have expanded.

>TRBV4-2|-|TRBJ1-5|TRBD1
TGTGCCAGCAGCCAAGTGGTAGGGGGCAGAAGCAATCAGCCCCAGCATTTT
CASSQVVGGRSNQPQHF
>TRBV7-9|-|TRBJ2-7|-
TGTGCCAGCAGCCCGGCTGCAAACGAGCAGTACTTC
CASSPAANEQYF
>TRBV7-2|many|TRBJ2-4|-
TGTGCCAGCAGCCTCGACAGAAAAAACATTCAGTACTTC
CASSLDRKNIQYF
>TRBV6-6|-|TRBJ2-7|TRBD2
TGTGCCAGCAGTTCCCGGGCATTGTCCGGGGGGTACGAGCAGTACTTC
CASSSRALSGGYEQYF
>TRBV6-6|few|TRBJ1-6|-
TGTGCCAGCAGTTCAGGGCCCTACTATAATTCACCCCTCCACTTT
CASSSGPYYNSPLHF
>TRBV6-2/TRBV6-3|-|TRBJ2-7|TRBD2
TGTGCCAGCAGTTACGGCGGGGGTCATAGCTACGAGCAGTACTTC
CASSYGGGHSYEQYF
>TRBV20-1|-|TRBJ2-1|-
TGCAGTGCTAGTTTCCCCGGTGGTGAGCAGTTCTTC
CSASFPGGEQFF
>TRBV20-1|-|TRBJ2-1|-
TGCAGTGCCGGGGAGGCGGTTACCTACAATGAGCAGTTCTTC
CSAGEAVTYNEQFF
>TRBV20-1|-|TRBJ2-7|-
TGCAGTGTCTGGCTGCGGAGCAACAATGAGCAGTACTTC
CSVWLRSNNEQYF
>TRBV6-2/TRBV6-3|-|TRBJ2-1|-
TGTGCCAGCAAGTCCGGGGAAAGCTTAAATGAGCAGTTCTTC
CASKSGESLNEQFF
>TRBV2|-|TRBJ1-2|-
TGTGCCAGCAGTGAAGCGGTGAATCCGGTTAGGGGCTACACCTTC
CASSEAVNPVRGYTF
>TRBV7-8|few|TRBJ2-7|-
TGTGCCAGCAGCTTAGAACGACAGTCAACCTACGAGCAGTACTTC
CASSLERQSTYEQYF
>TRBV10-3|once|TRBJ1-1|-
TGTGCCAGCGCGGAAGGACGGCAGAGCCCCGCTTTCTTT
CASAEGRQSPAFF
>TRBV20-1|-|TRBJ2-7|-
TGCAGTGCTAGAGGGTGGAGGAGCTCCTACAATGAGCAGTACTTC
CSARGWRSSYNEQYF
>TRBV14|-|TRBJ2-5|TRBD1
TGTGCCAGCAGCCAAGAACAGGGGCTGACCCAGTACTTC
CASSQEQGLTQYF
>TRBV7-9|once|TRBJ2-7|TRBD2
TGTGCCAGCAGCTTTGCGGGAGGGCCGGTGTACGAGCAGTACTTC
CASSFAGGPVYEQYF
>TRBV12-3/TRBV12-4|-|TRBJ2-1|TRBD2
TGTGCCAGCAGGGGGACTAGCGACTACAATGAGCAGTTCTTC
CASRGTSDYNEQFF
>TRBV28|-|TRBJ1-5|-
TGTGCCACCACGGGAGGGAATCAGCCCCAGCATTTT
CATTGGNQPQHF
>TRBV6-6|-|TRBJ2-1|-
TGTGCCAGCAGTTACGGGGGGTACAATGAGCAGTTCTTC
CASSYGGYNEQFF
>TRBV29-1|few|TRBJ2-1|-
TGCAGCGTCTCAGGGGCGGTAGCGGCAGACTTCAATGAGCAGTTCTTC
CSVSGAVAADFNEQFF
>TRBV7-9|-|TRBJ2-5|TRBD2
TGTGCCAGCAGTCTTGGACTAGCGGGAGAGTATGGAGAGACCCAGTACTTC
CASSLGLAGEYGETQYF
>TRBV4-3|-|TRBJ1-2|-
TGCGCCAGCAGCTACGACAGACAATCCTATGGCTACACCTTC
CASSYDRQSYGYTF
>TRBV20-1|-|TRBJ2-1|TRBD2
TGCAGTGCTAGGCAGCGGGGAACCTACAATGAGCAGTTCTTC
CSARQRGTYNEQFF
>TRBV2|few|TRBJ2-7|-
TGTGCCAGCAGTGAAGCGCTATTGGACGGGCACCCCTACGAGCAGTACTTC
CASSEALLDGHPYEQYF
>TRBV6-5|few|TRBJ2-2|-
TGTGCCAGCAGTGCCTCATACAACACCGGGGAGCTGTTTTTT
CASSASYNTGELFF
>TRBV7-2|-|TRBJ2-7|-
TGTGCCAGCAGCTTAAGGACAGTTGGGCAGTACTTC
CASSLRTVGQYF
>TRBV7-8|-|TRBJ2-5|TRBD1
TGTGCCAGCAGCTCCCACCCAAAGACAGGGGACCGAGATACCCAGTACTTC
CASSSHPKTGDRDTQYF
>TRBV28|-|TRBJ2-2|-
TGTGCCAGCACCGAACGGTGGGCCGGGGAGCTGTTTTTT
CASTERWAGELFF
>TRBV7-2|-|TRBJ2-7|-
TGTGCCAGCAGCTCCCTAGTGGGCCCCTACGAGCAGTACTTC
CASSSLVGPYEQYF
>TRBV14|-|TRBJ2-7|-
TGTGCCAGCAGCCAAGATCGCGGGCAAATAGGGCAGTACTTC
CASSQDRGQIGQYF
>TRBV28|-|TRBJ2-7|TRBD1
TGTGCCAGCAGTTCCCACAGGGGGCCAGGCTTAGACTACGAGCAGTACTTC
CASSSHRGPGLDYEQYF
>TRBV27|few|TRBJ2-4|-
TGTGCCACCAGGCCCGGGCTGGCCCCAAACATTCAGTACTTC
CATRPGLAPNIQYF
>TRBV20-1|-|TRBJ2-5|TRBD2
TGCAGTGCTAGAGATCCCTTTAGACTAGCGGGGGAAAAAGAGACCCAGTACTTC
CSARDPFRLAGEKETQYF
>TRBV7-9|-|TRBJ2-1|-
TGTGCCAGCAGCCAGAGATACTCATCCTACAATGAGCAGTTCTTC
CASSQRYSSYNEQFF
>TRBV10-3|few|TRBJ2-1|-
TGTGCCATCAGTGAGTCCCCTAGAGATGAGCAGTTCTTC
CAISESPRDEQFF
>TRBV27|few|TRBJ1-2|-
TGTGCCAGCAGTCCCCTAAATCCGGAGGCACCCTATGGCTACACCTTC
CASSPLNPEAPYGYTF
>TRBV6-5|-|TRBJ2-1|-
TGTGCCAGCAGTTACGCCAGACTACCGATCGACAATGAGCAGTTCTTC
CASSYARLPIDNEQFF
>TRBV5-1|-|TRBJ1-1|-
TGCGCCAGCAGCTTGAACGGGGCGGGAAGGAGGAACACTGAAGCTTTCTTT
CASSLNGAGRRNTEAFF
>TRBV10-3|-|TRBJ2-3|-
TGTGCCAGCGGTAGCCCAGATACGCAGTATTTT
CASGSPDTQYF
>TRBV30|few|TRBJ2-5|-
TGTGCCTGGAGTGTAAAGGACAGAGAGACCCAGTACTTC
CAWSVKDRETQYF
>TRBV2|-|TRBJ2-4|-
TGTGCCAGCAGTGATCAGTTAGCCAAAAACATTCAGTACTTC
CASSDQLAKNIQYF
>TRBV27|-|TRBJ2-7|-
TGTGCCTGCAGTTTTGGCAGGTCCGACGAGCAGTACTTC
CACSFGRSDEQYF
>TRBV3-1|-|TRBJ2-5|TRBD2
TGTGCCAGCACCTATAGCGGGAATGTAGAGACCCAGTACTTC
CASTYSGNVETQYF
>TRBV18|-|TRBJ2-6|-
TGTGCCAGCTCACCAGAAAATCCCCTATCTGGGGCCAACGTCCTGACTTTC
CASSPENPLSGANVLTF
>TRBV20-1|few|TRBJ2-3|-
TGCAGTGCTGTAACCTTAGGAGGGACAGATACGCAGTATTTT
CSAVTLGGTDTQYF
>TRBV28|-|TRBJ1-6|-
TGTGCCAGCAGTTCTCAAAAGTCCCTCCACTTT
CASSSQKSLHF
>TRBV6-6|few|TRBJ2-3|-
TGTGCCAGCAGTTACGGGATCCGGGAAGGTACGCAGTATTTT
CASSYGIREGTQYF
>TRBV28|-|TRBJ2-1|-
TGTGCCAGCAGTTTGCCCACTAGATTGCAGTTCTTC
CASSLPTRLQFF
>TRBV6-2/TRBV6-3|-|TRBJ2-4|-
TGTGCCAGCAGTTACGAAGGCGCGGGAACCAAAAACATTCAGTACTTC
CASSYEGAGTKNIQYF
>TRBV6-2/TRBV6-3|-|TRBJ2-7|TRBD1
TGTGCCAGCAGACGCAGGACAGGGGGCTCCTACGAGCAGTACTTC
CASRRRTGGSYEQYF